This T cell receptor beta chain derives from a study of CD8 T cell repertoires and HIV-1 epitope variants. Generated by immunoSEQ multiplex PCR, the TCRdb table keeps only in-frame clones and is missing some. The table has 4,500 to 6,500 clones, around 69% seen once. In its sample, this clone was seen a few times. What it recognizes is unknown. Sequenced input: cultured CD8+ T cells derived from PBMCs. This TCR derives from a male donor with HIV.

The CDR3 coding sequence is TGTGCCAGCAGCCCTTGGCCGGTAGAATTGGACTATGGCTACACCTTC. Its protein product is CASSPWPVELDYGYTF. The chain carries TRBV5-8 and TRBJ1-2; D is unresolved. Germline CDR1 reads SGHTS; CDR2 reads YDEGEE. Trimming stripped 4 bases from V and 3 bases from J, with 19 bases between. This CDR3 has 16 residues.